A selection of T cell receptor beta chains follows, all from one sample in a study of CD8 T cells in ankylosing spondylitis. TCRdb called the 5' RACE reads again in MiXCR, with one record for every CDR3 protein. The sample yields fewer than 550,000 distinct CDR3 sequences, about 5.7% seen once. The source material was blood, either unsorted or a sorted T cell fraction (not recorded which). The source is a male donor with ankylosing spondylitis. Each CDR3 is given with its conserved first and last residue. D genes are given only for firm matches. For some rows the clone size is stated as once, few or many, or as a class when expanded; others skip it.

D,V,size,J,CDR3,DNA
NA,TRBV9,few,TRBJ2-1,CASTGRGDYNEQFF,TGTGCCAGCACCGGTAGGGGGGACTACAATGAGCAGTTCTTC
NA,TRBV5-1,many,TRBJ2-1,CASSLAATRDEQFF,TGCGCCAGCAGCTTGGCCGCGACTAGAGATGAGCAGTTCTTC
TRBD2,TRBV7-2,NA,TRBJ2-7,CASSLVPSGFSSYEQYF,TGTGCCAGCAGCTTAGTCCCTAGCGGGTTTAGCTCCTACGAGCAGTACTTC
NA,TRBV14,few,TRBJ2-7,CASSQARGMAYEQYF,TGTGCCAGCAGCCAAGCTAGAGGGATGGCCTACGAGCAGTACTTC
NA,TRBV27,many,TRBJ2-1,CASSLDRLWSSYNEQFF,TGTGCCAGCAGTTTAGATCGGCTCTGGAGCTCCTACAATGAGCAGTTCTTC
NA,TRBV12-3/TRBV12-4,many,TRBJ2-7,CASSFVVGHRGSYEQYF,TGTGCCAGCAGTTTCGTGGTGGGGCACCGAGGCTCCTACGAGCAGTACTTC
TRBD2,TRBV5-1,many,TRBJ2-7,CASSTPPAGVNEQYF,TGCGCCAGCAGCACCCCCCCAGCGGGAGTGAACGAGCAGTACTTC
NA,TRBV20-1,many,TRBJ1-3,CSARESYSGNTIYF,TGCAGTGCTAGAGAGTCATATTCTGGAAACACCATATATTTT
NA,TRBV20-1,NA,TRBJ2-3,CSETSGSWGDTQYF,TGCAGTGAGACGAGCGGGTCATGGGGAGATACGCAGTATTTT
TRBD2,TRBV29-1,many,TRBJ2-1,CSVLAVSYNEQFF,TGCAGTGTTCTAGCGGTCTCCTACAATGAGCAGTTCTTC
TRBD2,TRBV20-1,many,TRBJ2-3,CSARGAPPGLAVTDTQYF,TGCAGTGCTAGAGGGGCCCCCCCGGGACTAGCGGTAACAGATACGCAGTATTTT
NA,TRBV9,few,TRBJ2-1,CASSVGAGYSYNEQFF,TGTGCCAGCAGCGTAGGGGCAGGGTACTCCTACAATGAGCAGTTCTTC
TRBD1,TRBV6-2/TRBV6-3,NA,TRBJ1-5,CASSYSLTGTEQPQHF,TGTGCCAGCAGTTACTCCCTGACAGGGACGGAACAGCCCCAGCATTTT
NA,TRBV5-6,many,TRBJ2-2,CASSLALGLTGELFF,TGTGCCAGCAGCTTGGCCCTGGGGCTGACCGGGGAGCTGTTTTTT
TRBD2,TRBV29-1,few,TRBJ2-3,CSASGGSDTQYF,TGCAGCGCTAGCGGGGGGTCAGATACGCAGTATTTT
NA,TRBV6-1,many,TRBJ1-2,CASRRQRTLGRYGYTF,TGTGCCAGCCGGAGACAGCGTACGTTAGGGCGCTATGGCTACACCTTC
NA,TRBV4-2,few,TRBJ2-4,CASSQVEGGYIQYF,TGTGCCAGCAGCCAAGTCGAGGGGGGGTACATTCAGTACTTC
NA,TRBV15,many,TRBJ2-5,CATSRPGARQETQYF,TGTGCCACCAGCAGACCAGGGGCCCGCCAAGAGACCCAGTACTTC
TRBD1,TRBV28,many,TRBJ2-3,CASSTSDRAADTQYF,TGTGCCAGCAGCACCTCGGACAGGGCGGCAGATACGCAGTATTTT
NA,TRBV9,many,TRBJ1-2,CASSAAQQVPLYGYTF,TGTGCCAGCAGCGCAGCACAACAGGTTCCCCTCTATGGCTACACCTTC
TRBD1,TRBV5-1,many,TRBJ1-5,CASSPDGQGYHQPQHF,TGCGCCAGCAGCCCGGACGGACAGGGGTATCATCAGCCCCAGCATTTT
NA,TRBV20-1,many,TRBJ2-1,CSATLGAQVPFF,TGCAGTGCCACACTTGGGGCGCAGGTTCCGTTCTTC
NA,TRBV6-1,many,TRBJ1-3,CASSEAYWDSGNTIYF,TGTGCCAGCAGTGAAGCTTATTGGGACTCTGGAAACACCATATATTTT
NA,TRBV24-1,many,TRBJ2-1,CATSAPNIIHYNEQFF,TGTGCCACCAGTGCCCCGAATATAATCCACTACAATGAGCAGTTCTTC
NA,TRBV20-1,many,TRBJ2-3,CSADKGRIDTQYF,TGCAGTGCAGACAAGGGGAGGATAGATACGCAGTATTTT
NA,TRBV7-8,many,TRBJ1-1,CASSLAPQIGGRLGTEAFF,TGTGCCAGCAGCTTAGCCCCTCAAATAGGTGGTAGATTGGGCACTGAAGCTTTCTTT
NA,TRBV20-1,many,TRBJ1-2,CSARSRLEGYTF,TGCAGTGCTAGAAGCAGGTTGGAAGGCTACACCTTC
TRBD1,TRBV20-1,NA,TRBJ1-4,CCAQDRTGWGEKLFF,TGCTGTGCTCAAGATCGGACAGGTTGGGGAGAAAAACTGTTTTTT
NA,TRBV4-1,many,TRBJ2-1,CASSQAGTTYNEQFF,TGCGCCAGCAGCCAAGCCGGGACCACCTACAATGAGCAGTTCTTC
NA,TRBV5-1,many,TRBJ2-5,CASSLGTDQETQYF,TGCGCCAGCAGCTTGGGGACCGACCAAGAGACCCAGTACTTC
NA,TRBV4-3,many,TRBJ1-2,CASSQDPGLPYGYTF,TGCGCCAGCAGCCAAGATCCAGGGTTACCTTATGGCTACACCTTC
NA,TRBV20-1,many,TRBJ1-2,CSAQGWSGYTF,TGCAGTGCCCAGGGGTGGAGTGGCTACACCTTC
NA,TRBV20-1,many,TRBJ1-4,CSARDRITNEKLFF,TGCAGTGCTCGGGACCGAATAACTAATGAAAAACTGTTTTTT
TRBD1,TRBV4-1,many,TRBJ2-1,CASSQDATGVNEQFF,TGCGCCAGCAGCCAAGACGCGACAGGGGTAAATGAGCAGTTCTTC
TRBD1,TRBV7-9,many,TRBJ2-7,CASSSRTGWDEQYF,TGTGCCAGCAGCTCCCGGACAGGGTGGGACGAGCAGTACTTC
TRBD1,TRBV5-5,many,TRBJ1-2,CASSFLDRAGYTF,TGTGCCAGCAGTTTTCTGGACAGGGCTGGCTACACCTTC
NA,TRBV5-1,many,TRBJ2-7,CASSLDGTQSPEQYF,TGCGCCAGCAGCTTGGATGGGACCCAAAGCCCCGAGCAGTACTTC
NA,TRBV11-2,few,TRBJ2-7,CASSLGTELEQYF,TGTGCCAGCAGCTTAGGGACGGAGCTCGAGCAGTACTTC
NA,TRBV4-3,many,TRBJ1-5,CASSLKEGQPQHF,TGCGCCAGCAGCCTAAAGGAGGGACAGCCCCAGCATTTT
NA,TRBV20-1,many,TRBJ2-5,CSARSWGSGETQYF,TGCAGTGCTAGATCTTGGGGGAGCGGAGAGACCCAGTACTTC
NA,TRBV5-5,many,TRBJ1-5,CASSLVGGRSNQPQHF,TGTGCCAGCAGCTTGGTTGGGGGACGGAGCAATCAGCCCCAGCATTTT
NA,TRBV7-9,many,TRBJ1-1,CASSLGPGRGTEAFF,TGTGCCAGCAGCTTAGGTCCCGGGCGGGGCACTGAAGCTTTCTTT
TRBD1,TRBV7-2,many,TRBJ1-2,CASSLRQGPGYTF,TGTGCCAGCAGCTTAAGACAGGGGCCGGGCTACACCTTC
NA,TRBV6-2/TRBV6-3,many,TRBJ1-5,CASERTASNQPQHF,TGTGCCAGCGAAAGGACAGCGAGCAATCAGCCCCAGCATTTT
TRBD2,TRBV7-8,few,TRBJ2-5,CASSRAGDETQYF,TGTGCCAGCAGCAGAGCGGGGGACGAGACCCAGTACTTC
NA,TRBV5-5,many,TRBJ2-5,CASSLSPGPGETQYF,TGTGCCAGCAGCTTGAGTCCGGGGCCGGGCGAGACCCAGTACTTC
NA,TRBV20-1,many,TRBJ2-1,CSALDPAVNYEQFF,TGCAGTGCCTTAGACCCGGCCGTTAACTATGAGCAGTTCTTC
NA,TRBV5-1,many,TRBJ2-1,CASTLSSSYNEQFF,TGCGCCAGCACCCTGTCTAGCTCCTACAATGAGCAGTTCTTC
NA,TRBV28,NA,TRBJ2-5,CASSYVRDSVKGTQYF,TGTGCCAGCAGTTACGTCCGGGACTCCGTTAAAGGGACCCAGTACTTC
TRBD1,TRBV7-9,many,TRBJ2-1,CASSSRTGKGTDEQFF,TGTGCCAGCAGCTCCCGGACAGGGAAGGGAACGGATGAGCAGTTCTTC
TRBD1,TRBV11-1,many,TRBJ1-4,CASSAWDRINLAKTEKLFF,TGTGCCAGCAGCGCCTGGGACAGGATAAACCTAGCGAAGACTGAAAAACTGTTTTTT
NA,TRBV6-1,many,TRBJ2-7,CASDSGFPLRVQYF,TGTGCCAGCGACTCGGGATTTCCCCTCAGGGTGCAGTACTTC